One and the same sample provided the 32 T cell receptor beta chains below, sequenced in a study of T cells and copy number aberrations in small-cell lung cancer. Only in-frame clones appear in the TCRdb table, and some are missing; sequencing was by immunoSEQ multiplex PCR. The data contain roughly 2,800 clones, 65% to 80% of them singletons. Sequenced: normal tissue next to the tumor. The source of these receptors is a man aged 55 to 70 with small cell lung cancer.

The rearrangement uses TRBV4-1 and TRBJ1-5; 7 bases map to TRBD1. Germline CDR1 is MGHRA and CDR2 is YSYEKL. V lost 2 bases, J lost 5 bases, and 9 bases stayed unmatched. The CDR3 spans 16 residues. Here the CDR3 reads CASSQNRGSAYQPQHF. CDR3 DNA sequence: TGCGCCAGCAGCCAAAACAGGGGATCGGCCTATCAGCCCCAGCATTTT.

The chain links TRBV2 to TRBJ2-3, with D possibly TRBD2 on 7 matching bases. Germline CDR1 and CDR2: SNHLY and FYNNEI. V lost 6 bases to trimming and J lost 6 bases, with 13 bases between them. The CDR3 is 13 amino acids. The CDR3 coding sequence is TGTGCCAGCAGGATTGGGGGGGCGGATACGCAGTATTTT. As protein: CASRIGGADTQYF.

Only a few counts were recorded for this clone. The identical CDR3 is also encoded by other nucleotide sequences in the sample. The V and J genes are TRBV5-6 and TRBJ2-2; no clear D. CDR1 and CDR2 (germline): SGHDT, YYEEEE. V was pared by 0 bases and J by 1 base, with 7 bases between. The CDR3 length is 15 residues. In DNA, the CDR3 is TGTGCCAGCAGCTTGGGGGGTGGGAACACCGGGGAGCTGTTTTTT. This sequence encodes CASSLGGGNTGELFF.

The chain is built from TRBV5-8 and TRBJ1-4, with D unresolved. The CDR3 extends over 14 amino acids. The ends were cut back, 1 base at V and 5 bases at J, with 9 bases in the middle. Germline assignment: CDR1 SGHTS and CDR2 YDEGEE. CDR3 loop: CASSLLWANEKLFF. CDR3 DNA sequence: TGTGCCAGCAGCTTGTTGTGGGCAAATGAAAAACTGTTTTTT.

This clone is large in the sample. The chain recombines TRBV15 with TRBJ2-7; 9 bases align to TRBD2. Germline V lookup: CDR1 LNHNV, CDR2 YYDKDF (reference sequence). The V gene end was trimmed by 2 bases and the J gene end by 7 bases; junction bases not matched to a gene: 3. CDR3 size: 13 residues. CDR3 nucleotide sequence: TGTGCCACCAGCAGAATAGCGGGGGAGGAGCAGTACTTC. Amino acid sequence: CATSRIAGEEQYF.

The rearrangement uses TRBV10-2 and TRBJ2-5, with 8 nucleotides matching TRBD1. This CDR3 is 14 amino acids long. With 3 bases clipped from V and 5 bases from J, the junction kept 5 bases outside the gene matches. Germline CDR1 reads WSHSY; CDR2 reads SAAADI. The DNA of the CDR3 is TGCGCCAGCAGTGAATACAGGGGGAGGGAGACCCAGTACTTC. Amino acids: CASSEYRGRETQYF.

The rearrangement uses TRBV5-6 and TRBJ2-7, with 12 bases fitting TRBD2. With 4 bases clipped from V and 3 bases from J, the junction kept 8 bases outside the gene matches. This CDR3 comprises 16 residues. Germline values: CDR1 SGHDT, CDR2 YYEEEE. The DNA for the CDR3 is TGTGCCAGCAGCCCCGGACTAGCGGGGTCAAACTACGAGCAGTACTTC. It specifies CASSPGLAGSNYEQYF.

The chain couples TRBV14 to TRBJ2-7; D gene uncertain. V was cut by 4 bases and J by 2 bases, with 6 bases left in between. Germline CDR1 and CDR2: SGHDN and FVKESK. There are 12 residues in the CDR3. CDR3 sequence (DNA): TGTGCCAGCAGCCCCCAGGCCTACGAGCAGTACTTC. Its protein is CASSPQAYEQYF. The full variable domain, with the rest looked up from reference TRBV14 and TRBJ2-7, is EAGVTQFPSHSVIEKGQTVTLRCDPISGHDNLYWYRRVMGKEIKFLLHFVKESKQDESGMPNNRFLAERTGGTYSTLKVQPAELEDSGVYFCASSPQAYEQYFGPGTRLTVT.

The chain carries TRBV6-1 and TRBJ1-4; D is undetermined. This CDR3 spans 15 amino acids. The V gene's germline CDR1 is MNHNS and CDR2 SASEGT. Trimming removed 2 bases from V and 2 bases from J, with 9 bases in between. The CDR3 reads CASSEQTGTNEKLFF. The CDR3 coding sequence is TGTGCCAGCAGTGAACAAACTGGCACTAATGAAAAACTGTTTTTT.

V usage is TRBV30 and J usage is TRBJ1-2; 12 nucleotides match TRBD1. The CDR3 runs to 14 residues. The V and J ends lost 5 bases and 8 bases, in that order; junction bases with no gene match: 9. Germline V gene data show CDR1 as GTSNPN and CDR2 as SVGIG (reference sequence). The CDR3: CAWSPGQGAEGYTF. Here the CDR3 DNA reads TGTGCCTGGTCGCCGGGACAGGGGGCGGAGGGCTACACCTTC.

This rearrangement joins TRBV4-1 to TRBJ1-2; D is unresolved. The germline gives CDR1 MGHRA, CDR2 YSYEKL. The CDR3 has 13 residues. Deletions cut 0 bases from V and 5 bases from J, with 7 bases between. DNA of the CDR3: TGCGCCAGCAGCCAAGATCCGGGTTATGGCTACACCTTC. Translation: CASSQDPGYGYTF.

The J gene is TRBJ2-4, the V gene TRBV7-9; TRBD1 might be the D (6 bases). The germline V gene encodes CDR1 SEHNR and CDR2 FQNEAQ (reference sequence). The CDR3 is made up of 14 amino acids. Trimming pared 1 base from V and 8 bases from J, leaving 12 bases between. CDR3: CASSLEAGVDIQYF. The CDR3 DNA is TGTGCCAGCAGCTTAGAGGCAGGGGTGGACATTCAGTACTTC.

The chain has TRBV7-2 and TRBJ1-5, with D maybe TRBD1 (5 bases). Looked up from germline, CDR1 is SGHTA and CDR2 is FQGNSA. V lost 1 base to trimming and J lost 0 bases, with 7 bases between them. This CDR3 spans 15 amino acids. The CDR3 here is CASSLEGNSNQPQHF. Written as DNA, the CDR3 is TGTGCCAGCAGCTTAGAGGGGAATAGCAATCAGCCCCAGCATTTT.

About this clone: An end of the junction differs from the germline gene, which may be a read error. This sequence joins TRBV15 and TRBJ2-2, with D possibly TRBD1 on 5 matching bases. In germline, CDR1 is LNHNV, CDR2 YYDKDF (reference sequence). This CDR3 comprises 15 residues. The CDR3 here is CATSRVGVGTGELFF. The CDR3 DNA is TGTGCCACTAGCAGAGTAGGGGTCGGAACCGGGGAGCTGTTTTTT.

J is TRBJ2-2 and V is TRBV2; unclear D gene. Germline V CDR1 and CDR2: SNHLY, FYNNEI. The CDR3 totals 12 residues. The V end was cut by 3 bases, the J end by 6 bases, with 5 bases between. The CDR3 reads CASSDGSGELFF. The CDR3 nucleotides are TGTGCCAGCAGTGACGGATCCGGGGAGCTGTTTTTT.

This chain links TRBV19 with TRBJ1-5, with D maybe TRBD1 (6 bases). There are 14 residues in the CDR3. Germline CDR1 reads LNHDA; CDR2 reads SQIVND (reference sequence). Trimming shortened V by 8 bases and J by 1 base, and 12 bases separated the two germline ends. The CDR3 sequence: CASSDRKSNQPQHF. The CDR3 DNA reads TGTGCCAGTTCGGACAGAAAGAGCAATCAGCCCCAGCATTTT.

V usage is TRBV11-3 and J usage is TRBJ2-3, with TRBD1 matching over 9 bases. This CDR3 region has 16 residues. In germline, CDR1 is SGHNT, CDR2 YENEEA. V lost 5 bases, J lost 1 base, and 7 bases stayed unmatched. The CDR3 DNA sequence: TGTGCCAGCAGCGGAGGACAGGGGACGGGCACAGATACGCAGTATTTT. This translates into CASSGGQGTGTDTQYF.

The chain links TRBV5-1 to TRBJ1-4, with 9 bases aligning to TRBD1. The germline CDR1 and CDR2 sequences are SGHRS and YFSETQ. The CDR3 has 15 amino acids. V shed 4 bases, J shed 7 bases, and the junction held 8 bases outside the gene matches. The DNA of the CDR3 is TGCGCCAGCAGCCAGACAGGGGGAGAAAGTGAAAAACTGTTTTTT. Translated: CASSQTGGESEKLFF.

The chain has TRBV19 and TRBJ2-7; 9 nucleotides agree with TRBD1. Germline loops: CDR1 LNHDA, CDR2 SQIVND (reference sequence). The CDR3 length is 14 residues. V was pared by 5 bases and J by 4 bases, with 6 bases of the junction left unmatched. The CDR3, as DNA: TGTGCCAGTAGTCCCCGACAGGGGGGATACGAGCAGTACTTC. As protein: CASSPRQGGYEQYF. Full variable domain (missing parts from reference TRBV19 and TRBJ2-7): DGGITQSPKYLFRKEGQNVTLSCEQNLNHDAMYWYRQDPGQGLRLIYYSQIVNDFQKGDIAEGYSVSREKKESFPLTVTSAQKNPTAFYLCASSPRQGGYEQYFGPGTRLTVT.

The V gene is TRBV4-1, the J gene TRBJ2-2; unclear D gene. CDR3 size: 15 residues. Per germline, CDR1 MGHRA and CDR2 YSYEKL. V was clipped by 1 base and J by 6 bases, with 12 bases between them. The CDR3 protein is CASSQVTISSGELFF. CDR3 DNA sequence: TGCGCCAGCAGCCAAGTCACTATCAGTTCCGGGGAGCTGTTTTTT.

J is TRBJ2-1 and V is TRBV7-3; 8 bases fit TRBD1. This CDR3 is 12 amino acids long. Germline CDR1 SGHTA, CDR2 FQGTGA. Trimming removed 5 bases from V and 7 bases from J; junction bases left unmatched: 1. This chain's CDR3 is CASSRTGNEQFF. The DNA of the CDR3 is TGTGCCAGCAGCCGGACAGGGAATGAGCAGTTCTTC.

V is TRBV5-1 and J is TRBJ1-2, with 7 bases that match TRBD1. This CDR3 is 14 amino acids long. The V gene end was trimmed by 3 bases and the J gene end by 3 bases; junction bases not matched to a gene: 5. Looked up from germline, CDR1 is SGHRS and CDR2 is YFSETQ. The DNA for the CDR3 is TGCGCCAGCAGCTCCAGCACAGGGGACTATGGCTACACCTTC. Its translation is CASSSSTGDYGYTF.

A word on this clone: The junction departs from the called germline gene at one end, perhaps through a read error. The chain links TRBV19 to TRBJ2-7, with 10 bases that match TRBD2. This CDR3 is 14 amino acids long. CDR1 and CDR2 (germline): LNHDA, SQIVND (reference sequence). CDR3 in amino acids: CASSIAGGPYEQYF. CDR3 DNA sequence: TGTGCCAGTAGCATAGCGGGGGGCCCCTACGAGCAGTACTTC.

The chain joins TRBV5-8 to TRBJ2-5, with 7 bases aligning to TRBD1. V lost 4 bases, J lost 5 bases, and 5 bases stayed unmatched. Per germline, CDR1 SGHTS and CDR2 YDEGEE. This CDR3 comprises 13 residues. The CDR3 region is CASSTGTAETQYF. The CDR3 DNA reads as TGTGCCAGCAGCACCGGGACAGCGGAGACCCAGTACTTC.

This chain joins TRBV30 and TRBJ2-7, with D unresolved. This CDR3 comprises 12 residues. V lost 2 bases, J lost 4 bases, and 9 bases lay in between. Germline CDR1 GTSNPN, CDR2 SVGIG (reference sequence). CDR3 sequence (DNA): TGTGCCTGGAGTCTCCACAAATACGAGCAGTACTTC. Its protein product is CAWSLHKYEQYF.

The J gene is TRBJ2-5, the V gene TRBV6-1; D might be TRBD2 (7 bases). In germline, CDR1 is MNHNS, CDR2 SASEGT. The ends were cut back, 8 bases at V and 0 bases at J, with 13 bases in the middle. This CDR3 has 14 residues. The CDR3, as DNA: TGTGCCAGCCAGAGGGGGGGCAACCAAGAGACCCAGTACTTC. Translation: CASQRGGNQETQYF.

The rearrangement uses TRBV30 and TRBJ2-7; D ambiguous. Trimming stripped 3 bases from V and 4 bases from J, with 7 bases between. CDR1 and CDR2 from the germline V gene are GTSNPN and SVGIG (reference sequence). The CDR3 has 11 residues. The DNA for the CDR3 is TGTGCCTGGAGCCTTCTATACGAGCAGTACTTC. Translated, it gives CAWSLLYEQYF.

The chain carries TRBV7-6 and TRBJ2-7, with 10 bases matching TRBD1. Germline V gives CDR1 SGHVS, CDR2 FNYEAQ. The CDR3 length is 15 residues. Trimming cost V 8 bases and J 7 bases; bases outside gene matches: 14. For the CDR3, the DNA is TGTGCCAGCGCTCTTGCGGGACAGGGGATGGGGGAGCAGTACTTC. This encodes CASALAGQGMGEQYF.

The J gene is TRBJ1-2, the V gene TRBV28; D is perhaps TRBD1 (5 bases). Germline V gene lookup returns CDR1 MDHEN and CDR2 SYDVKM. The germline V and J ends were trimmed by 4 bases and 6 bases, with 9 bases remaining between them. The CDR3 totals 12 residues. The CDR3 DNA reads TGTGCCAGCAGTTACAGGTACCATGGCTACACCTTC. This sequence encodes CASSYRYHGYTF.

The chain employs TRBV9 and TRBJ1-2; 7 nucleotides align to TRBD1. CDR1 SGDLS and CDR2 YYNGEE come from the germline V gene. This CDR3 has 16 amino acids. Losses at the gene ends were 0 bases for V and 2 bases for J; bases not matched to a gene: 7. CDR3: CASSVAAGQPNYGYTF. CDR3 nucleotides: TGTGCCAGCAGCGTAGCGGCGGGACAGCCCAACTATGGCTACACCTTC.

This clone is deemed large. Additional DNA sequences in this sample encode the identical CDR3. The J gene is TRBJ1-1, the V gene TRBV4-1; D gene unclear. With 0 bases removed from V and 0 bases from J, the gap between germline ends came to 5 bases. In germline, CDR1 is MGHRA, CDR2 YSYEKL. CDR3 length equals 14 residues. Here the CDR3 reads CASSQESLNTEAFF. CDR3 DNA: TGCGCCAGCAGCCAAGAGAGTCTGAACACTGAAGCTTTCTTT.

This chain uses TRBV7-9 with TRBJ1-4; perhaps TRBD1 as D (5 bases). The CDR3 consists of 13 residues. Trimming took 3 bases from V and 4 from J, leaving 6 bases between them. The germline V gene has CDR1 SEHNR and CDR2 FQNEAQ (reference sequence). The CDR3 DNA follows: TGTGCCAGCAGCTTTGACAGTAATGAAAAACTGTTTTTT. This gives the protein CASSFDSNEKLFF.